This note documents a single T cell receptor (beta chain) sequence. Only a few counts were recorded for this clone. No cognate antigen has been identified for it. It has no much larger one-base neighbor in the sample; base qualities were not kept. These data come from a study of cytomegalovirus exposure and HLA in healthy donors (dated by TCRdb to the late 2010s). Regarding the study in general: In an earlier analysis of roughly 590 of the donors, around 300 Gb of sequence data and some 120 million unique TCR beta sequences from about 190 million T cells were reported. The number of donors typed differed by locus, with 629-630 for A, B, C, DRB1 and DQB1, 522 for DQA1, about 610 for DPA1, and under 490 for DPB1. Besides the first cohort of roughly 660 subjects, a separate validation cohort made up of over 100 different subjects was used. Every discovery cohort repertoire had been produced on one sequencing platform. Donor age, sex, ethnicity and CMV serostatus were collected together with the repertoire data. An early release covering approximately 600 HLA-typed donors comprised about 290 gigabases of sequencing data and some 79 million unique TCR sequences. Roughly five DR-DQ haplotypes were treated as single units for association and clustering because of strong linkage in the cohort. To predict cytomegalovirus infection status, the study brought together high-throughput TCR immunosequencing, statistical association of individual TCRs with disease status, and machine learning. The study used immunosequencing to profile the T cell repertoires of under 700 subjects and linked those repertoires to cytomegalovirus serostatus. Class I and class II HLA loci were covered by the typing at four-digit resolution. To decide whether each TCR beta V gene segment behaved as functional or pseudogenic, an earlier analysis of over 500 of the donors relied on high-throughput TCR beta sequencing. Among almost 400 genotyped donors of the cohort, an average of about 240,000 unique TCR beta nucleotide sequences were sequenced per donor, approximately 20% of them non-productive. In a later analysis, previously published TCR beta repertoires from 500 to 750 donors were re-analyzed and high-resolution HLA genotyping was added so that TCR occurrence patterns could be studied. The aim of the study was to test whether cataloging public T cell receptors could identify signatures of past pathogen exposure. Genome-wide SNP genotypes for about three fifths of the 666 donors were used in a later genetic analysis, which treated that subset as a discovery cohort. Among the approximately 400 genotyped donors, more than 70% belonged to the genetic ancestry cluster associated with self-reported Caucasian donors. The later analysis used no new phenotypic data to find candidate immune exposures, relying instead on TCR beta sequences and their occurrence across donors. Overall study outcomes, separate from this receptor: Roughly uniform sequencing depth across donors was assumed in presence/absence analyses, although this assumption may not hold. An earlier analysis of approximately 530 of the donors showed that most TCR beta V segments appeared in productive rearrangements either about 87% or about 30% of the time, which broadly matched IMGT annotations. In a later genetic analysis, fewer N-insertions in productive TCRs were reported among donors in an Asian-associated ancestry cluster than the approximately 710-donor mean. Specific HLA alleles were associated with more than 15,000 TCR beta sequences at a false discovery rate of 0.05 in a later analysis. This cohort had only TCR beta chains sequenced, and the lack of alpha or paired-chain data limited which features could be detected. Because some donors lacked HLA typing at each locus, the association tests relied only on the typed subset. In a later analysis, most CMV-associated TCR beta chains were found to appear HLA-restricted, with HLA associations seemingly driven largely by CMV exposure. An association between a missense DCLRE1C variant and V-gene and J-gene trimming of TCR beta chains was found in a later genetic analysis and replicated in an independent cohort. In vitro tests confirmed that three of the cytomegalovirus-associated TCR beta chains recognize cytomegalovirus antigens. Assigning TCR associations to individual alleles was difficult when HLA alleles, especially DR and DQ, strongly co-occurred. A group of highly shared sequence variants was considered likely to be a technical artifact of the sequencing pipeline. Because the 87-base-pair reads could not distinguish some IMGT-functional V segments, including TRBV6-2 and TRBV6-3, those segments were excluded. The earlier analysis of about 600 of the donors excluded roughly 17 rarely observed V segments, including chromosome 9 orphons, because counts were too low. A total of 150 to 200 TCR beta chains were listed by the study as associated with cytomegalovirus. A later analysis found that HLA-associated TCR beta chains were more clonally expanded and had lower generation probabilities than equally common non-associated chains. While some public TCRs were present in many individuals, most TCR sequences turned up only very rarely across donors. For the cohort, immune exposure information was limited to CMV serostatus. It was suggested by the authors that the approach could potentially be generalized to other disease states and immunological phenotypes. Correlated functional status among segregating V segments might reflect linkage disequilibrium, but an unknown experimental factor could not be ruled out. In a later analysis, several top co-occurrence clusters were reported to appear linked to parvovirus B19, influenza, CMV and Epstein-Barr virus. According to a later analysis, TCR association rates differed among HLA loci, with DRB1 alleles showing the most associated TCRs and HLA-C alleles showing the fewest. A further reported finding was that TCR beta sequences accurately predicted the HLA-A and HLA-B alleles for most subjects in the first cohort. In both the original and validation cohorts, the classifier was reported to diagnose cytomegalovirus status with high specificity and sensitivity.

V and J are truncated by 3 bases and 6 bases respectively, leaving an intervening sequence of 11 bases. The CDR3 starts with the cysteine, ends with the phenylalanine, and has 13 residues. The CDR3 DNA has 39 bases and is translated from base 1. CDR1 and CDR2 were assigned from the germline V gene as SGHAT and FQNNGV. To prepare the library, the immunoSEQ multiplex PCR assay was applied. The multiplex PCR relied on a mix of 60 forward primers for TCR Vbeta segments and 13 reverse primers for TCR Jbeta segments. A multiplex PCR assay on genomic DNA amplified the CDR3 region of rearranged TCR beta genes. Amplified TCR beta libraries were sequenced as 87-base-pair reads on the Illumina HiSeq System. Concerning the study's data processing: A later analysis counted about 82 million unique TCR beta chains across the roughly 700 repertoires, and around 9.9 million of these chains were shared by at least two donors. Raw reads were error-corrected and collapsed into unique sequences with a nearest-neighbor algorithm that merged closely related sequences to remove PCR and sequencing errors. To assign V, D and J gene segments, CDR3 sequences were aligned to IMGT reference sequences. For a sequence to be retained, a match of at least six nucleotides was required to both a V gene segment and a J gene segment. Rearrangements were called productive when the CDR3 lacked stop codons and stayed in frame with V and J; all others were non-productive. Following IMGT convention, CDR3 was defined as the stretch from the second conserved V-encoded cysteine to the conserved J-encoded phenylalanine. The earlier analysis of some 580 of the donors excluded any sequence lacking an unambiguous match to a single V gene segment. An earlier analysis of 587 of the donors classified V segments as functional when productive rearrangements were above 56.7% and as segregating when the standard deviation between donors was above 5%. To diagnose cytomegalovirus status from the catalog of TCR beta chain sequences, a statistical classification framework was built. In a later analysis, TCR nucleotide sequences were compared against IMGT/GENE-DB human TR gene sequences so that V and J genes could be assigned. The TCRdist pipeline was used in a later analysis to assign CDR3 sequences and most-parsimonious VDJ recombination scenarios. A later analysis defined each TCR beta chain by its CDR3 amino acid sequence plus V-gene family, and excluded reads lacking a unique V-gene family. To address suspected cross-contamination and a sequencing artifact, a later analysis removed under 600 highly shared, low-generation-probability nucleotide sequences. In a later analysis, a clonal expansion index was calculated for each public chain from normalized within-repertoire ranks of inferred template counts. In a later analysis, generation probabilities were computed using a VDJ recombination model fitted to out-of-frame rearrangements, and the results were checked against IGoR. In a later analysis, hypergeometric tests were used to score TCR-TCR, TCR-HLA and TCR-CMV co-occurrence, with a repertoire-size bias correction applied to TCR pairs. To estimate false discovery rates, a later analysis permuted the HLA or CMV assignments 20 times. In a later analysis, co-occurring TCRs were grouped using DBSCAN, and TCRdist sequence similarity was added for clustering within HLA-allele-positive subsets. Repertoires with fewer than 30,000 or more than 120,000 public chains were left out of co-occurrence clustering, as were five repertoires with anomalous nucleotide sharing. Drawn from immuneACCESS, this table holds only the in-frame rearrangements with V and J called that TCRdb kept. Clones are partly lost; checked studies trace under half to an unresolved V gene and leave the rest unexplained. The V and J calls and the clone size are those of that table, but D and trimming were determined from the DNA. The sample table holds under 150,000 clones, of which about 72% were seen once. The leading ten clones occupy 3.5% to 5% of the sample.

The cohort consisted of more than 650 healthy bone marrow donors. At the time of sampling, every cohort member was nominally healthy, though immune exposures that went unrecorded were likely present. The donor tested CMV seronegative and was one of the 352 seronegative cohort members. Each donor provided a peripheral blood sample, and peripheral blood mononuclear cells were used for TCR beta sequencing. The Qiagen DNeasy Blood Extraction Kit was used to extract genomic DNA from the blood cell samples. Recombination joined TRBV11-2 with TRBJ1-1, and the D gene may be TRBD1, 6 bases matching. Specimen: PBMCs. This TCR was recovered from a man in his 60s in good health and CMV-seronegative. Read as DNA, the sequence is TGTGCCAGCAGCTTCGACAGGTACCCTGAAGCTTTCTTT. The encoded protein is CASSFDRYPEAFF.